Described below is a single T cell receptor beta chain sequence and its context. As yet, its antigen is unknown. KT2 cells were mixed with fixed PBMC numbers at varying ratios. An oligo carrying a UMI was ligated to the cDNA 3' end. An equimolar mix of RC1.1 and RC1.2 primed the beta chain across TRBC1 and TRBC2. TCR alpha and beta chains were handled separately starting at the second PCR. TCRdb independently ran MiXCR on the UMI-ligation and nested PCR reads; one entry per CDR3 protein. This sample has roughly 38,000 distinct CDR3 sequences; about 18% occur once, and the top ten carry approximately 45%. This specimen comes from a study of quantifying T cell responses using KT2 cells. Study-wide context: RNA was reverse transcribed with TCR alpha and beta constant-region primers.

CDR1 SGHDN and CDR2 FVKESK come from the germline V gene. The ends were cut back, 1 base at V and 6 bases at J, with 7 bases in the middle. The CDR3 sequence is 13 residues long. Study-level findings and limits: Input KT2 cell number predicted KT2 alpha and beta sequence counts linearly over several orders of magnitude. KT2 sequence counts showed saturation when very many KT2 cells were spiked in.

The origin of this receptor is a human donor. The sequenced material came from PBMCs spiked with cells of the T cell clone KT2. The rearrangement uses TRBV14 and TRBJ1-5; D uncertain. The CDR3 nucleotides read TGTGCCAGCAGCCAAGTGGGCGGTCAGCCCCAGCATTTT. Amino acid sequence: CASSQVGGQPQHF.